Given below is one TCR beta chain in context. Base qualities are missing; no much larger clone stands one base away. The label giving this sample's time point can be read as: acute infectious mononucleosis, at clinical presentation within 2 weeks of symptom onset (visit 1). Over primary infection, the study followed CD8 T cell responses to two immunodominant EBV epitopes: BRLF1 109 (YVL-BR) and BMLF1 280 (GLC-BM). A positive serum heterophile antibody test together with EBV viral capsid antigen-specific IgM pointed to primary EBV infection. Total CD8 T cells were first enriched from PBMCs by magnetic positive selection (MACS). A FACSAria III was used to sort live CD3+ CD8+ tetramer+ cells to a purity above 90%. Cells were sorted with a PE-conjugated tetramer loaded with the BRLF1 109-117 peptide. At both acute infection and convalescence, EBV epitope-specific CD8 T cells were tetramer-sorted, and the TCR repertoires of those cells were deep-sequenced directly ex vivo. The donors were a few individuals between about 18 and 30 years old who had clinical acute infectious mononucleosis along with laboratory evidence of primary EBV infection. Heparinized peripheral blood was collected once when donors presented clinically with mononucleosis symptoms and a second time roughly 6 months afterward. Ficoll-Paque density gradient centrifugation was used to isolate PBMCs.

This entry belongs to a study of blood T cell repertoires in acute mononucleosis (TCRdb year 2020). For the wider study: Acute-phase samples were taken within 2 weeks of symptom onset, representing the primary response. The mean EBV load in blood was 3.5 to 4 log10 genome copies per million B cells during acute infection, compared with approximately 2.8 at convalescence. During acute infection, mean YVL-BR-specific and GLC-BM-specific cells made up about 2.1% and 1.1% of blood CD8 T cells.

The germline V gene specifies SGHTA as CDR1 and FQGTGA as CDR2. From cysteine to phenylalanine, the CDR3 is 14 amino acids long. CDR3 DNA is the only sequence kept; it has 42 bases, read in frame from the first base. Trimming removed 5 bases from V and 8 bases from J; the gene matches leave 11 bases unexplained. For TCR profiling, total RNA from no fewer than 9,000 sorted tetramer+ CD8 T cells was reverse transcribed into cDNA. CDR3 regions were amplified by PCR with primers annealing to V and J regions, adding unique molecular identifiers to track templates. Profiling of the TCRalpha and TCRbeta chains was done on the immunoSEQ platform, including the sequencing and error-correction standards of that platform. In the source study's methods: Clonal copy numbers were corrected for sequencing and PCR errors, and CDR3s were defined according to IMGT conventions. Analysis was restricted to productive rearrangements and performed with immunoSEQ Analyzer versions 2.0 and 3.0, while gene-pairing frequencies underwent further processing in Microsoft Excel. Circos plots were used to visualize V-J pairings, and MEME together with a custom motifSearch program was used to find CDR3 motifs. The probability of generation of TCR sequences was calculated using the OLGA algorithm. Clonotypes found at both visits were termed persistent, clonotypes found only in the acute phase were termed nonpersistent, and clonotypes found only at convalescence were termed de novo. Any amino acid clonotype used by more than one donor was defined as a public TCR. TCRdb holds this immuneACCESS table with in-frame rearrangements only. Some clones are missing; in checked studies, unresolved V genes explain under half, and the rest has no known cause. V and J calls and clone size come straight from that table; D and trimming were deduced from the DNA. Counted in this sample were 5,500 to 8,500 clones; less than 30% of them appeared once. Clones ranked in the top ten supply under 35% of the sample.

What the research found in general, with its limitations: Only a few donors were included in the cohort, so group averages were based on very few individuals. Just 8% to 9.5% of the unique acute clonotypes remained in convalescence, but these persisting clonotypes accounted for most of the response, and new, diverse de novo clonotypes seemingly replaced the other acute clonotypes. The low acute-to-convalescent clonotype overlap might be partly explained by sampling error, because only a fraction of each donor's blood was analyzed. For BRLF1 (YVL-BR), a dominant role in TCR repertoire selection was played by TCRalpha CDR3 motifs, whereas only a minimal role was played by TCRbeta.

Sequenced material: EBV YVL epitope tetramer+ CD8+ T cells sorted from PBMCs, taken during acute infectious mononucleosis. What the cell subset or site label conveys for this sample: CD8 T cells binding a tetramer with EBV BRLF1 109-117 peptide (YVL-BR). The chain was built from TRBV7-3 and TRBJ1-1; 7 junctional bases match TRBD1. The source is a woman between 18 and 29 years old with infectious mononucleosis caused by EBV. For the CDR3, the sequence is CASSPGVGQEEAFF. The DNA is as follows: TGTGCCAGCAGCCCAGGTGTTGGACAGGAAGAAGCTTTCTTT.